The clone carrying this T cell receptor (beta chain) was seen more than once but under ten times. The antigen remains undetermined. Per the original methods: Filtering of immunoSEQ junctional sequences could not match full-length read filtering. TCRdb's table, derived via immunoSEQ multiplex PCR, lists solely in-frame clones and lacks some. The DNA gave D and trimming, while V, J and clone size come from that table. The sample has about 480,000 clones; 79% are singletons. This sample is drawn from a study of shared clonotypes between healthy human individuals. The study drew all its donors from Caucasian adults living in Nashville, Tennessee. Notes on the study in general: The low donor count limited represented genetic and exposure-history diversity. Investigators collected only blood, and repertoires in tissues likely differ.

The CDR3 sequence is 13 residues long. V was pared by 6 bases and J by 5 bases, with 8 bases between. CDR1 and CDR2 (germline): MDHEN, SYDVKM. The chain employs TRBV28 and TRBJ1-6; D perhaps matches TRBD1 (6 bases). Sequencing input: PBMCs. The clonotype originates from a woman in her thirties or forties in good health. Some clones in this sample may be carry-over from other donors' samples. CDR3 residues: CASRNRDNSPLHF. The DNA of the CDR3 is TGTGCCAGCAGAAACAGGGATAATTCACCCCTCCACTTT.